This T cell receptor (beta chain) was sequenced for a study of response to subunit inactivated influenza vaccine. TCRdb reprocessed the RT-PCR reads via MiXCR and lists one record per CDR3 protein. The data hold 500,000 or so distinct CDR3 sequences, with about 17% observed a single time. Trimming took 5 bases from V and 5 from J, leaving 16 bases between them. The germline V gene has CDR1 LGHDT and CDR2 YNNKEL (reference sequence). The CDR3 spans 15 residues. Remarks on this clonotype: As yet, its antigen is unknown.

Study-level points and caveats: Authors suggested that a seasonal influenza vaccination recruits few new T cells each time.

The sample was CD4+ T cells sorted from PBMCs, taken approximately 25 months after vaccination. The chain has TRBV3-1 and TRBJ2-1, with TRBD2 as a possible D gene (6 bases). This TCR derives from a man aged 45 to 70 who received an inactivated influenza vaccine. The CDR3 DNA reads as TGTGCCAGCAGCTATAATGGACTAACGCACAATGAGCAGTTCTTC. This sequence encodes CASSYNGLTHNEQFF.